A selection of T cell receptor beta chains follows, all from one sample in a study of cytomegalovirus exposure and HLA in healthy donors. The table came from immunoSEQ multiplex PCR; TCRdb's copy has only in-frame clones and leaves some out. This sample has about 180,000 clones; 79% occur once, and the top ten carry 0.69%. Material: PBMCs. The receptor set was obtained from a woman between 40 and 50 years old in good health and CMV-seronegative. Each CDR3 is given without its conserved first and last residue. Each record gives: clone size, V gene, J gene, CDR3 protein. Where a row states a size, it is once, few, many or the class of an expanded clone; other rows omit it.

abundance: few
v_gene: TRBV28
j_gene: TRBJ1-2
CDR3aa: ASSLAYGYT

abundance: -
v_gene: TRBV13
j_gene: TRBJ2-7
CDR3aa: ASSPAIAGSSYEQY

abundance: -
v_gene: TRBV4-2
j_gene: TRBJ2-1
CDR3aa: ASSQVGGGGHNEQF

abundance: few
v_gene: TRBV6-5
j_gene: TRBJ2-7
CDR3aa: ASSRTGNYEQY

abundance: -
v_gene: TRBV5-1
j_gene: TRBJ1-1
CDR3aa: ASSLGESGKGTEAF

abundance: -
v_gene: TRBV29-1
j_gene: TRBJ1-2
CDR3aa: SVLNWGGSYGYT

abundance: -
v_gene: TRBV2
j_gene: TRBJ1-5
CDR3aa: ASSTDRGPGQPQH

abundance: -
v_gene: TRBV7-9
j_gene: TRBJ1-2
CDR3aa: ASSPLLGRGYT

abundance: -
v_gene: TRBV29-1
j_gene: TRBJ1-2
CDR3aa: SVAGSPT

abundance: -
v_gene: TRBV29-1
j_gene: TRBJ1-2
CDR3aa: SDSPGAFYGYT

abundance: -
v_gene: TRBV7-9
j_gene: TRBJ2-3
CDR3aa: ASSWTGGETGDTQY

abundance: once
v_gene: TRBV19
j_gene: TRBJ2-3
CDR3aa: ASTTGGSSDTQY

abundance: -
v_gene: TRBV7-9
j_gene: TRBJ2-3
CDR3aa: ASSFVKRDRGTDTQY

abundance: -
v_gene: TRBV27
j_gene: TRBJ2-5
CDR3aa: ASSHSQLASRTQY

abundance: -
v_gene: TRBV7-9
j_gene: TRBJ1-1
CDR3aa: ASSLTGRTEAF

abundance: -
v_gene: TRBV5-1
j_gene: TRBJ2-5
CDR3aa: ASRPGGVQETQY

abundance: -
v_gene: TRBV28
j_gene: TRBJ2-7
CDR3aa: ASSLSQEQY

abundance: -
v_gene: TRBV18
j_gene: TRBJ1-1
CDR3aa: ASSPGTGRAGTEAF

abundance: once
v_gene: TRBV7-2
j_gene: TRBJ2-7
CDR3aa: ASSLELAGGDYYEQY

abundance: -
v_gene: TRBV6-5
j_gene: TRBJ1-4
CDR3aa: ASSTPNEKLF

abundance: -
v_gene: TRBV28
j_gene: TRBJ2-1
CDR3aa: ASSSRGLGEQF

abundance: -
v_gene: TRBV5-1
j_gene: TRBJ2-7
CDR3aa: ASSLPGRDEQY

abundance: -
v_gene: TRBV11-3
j_gene: TRBJ2-1
CDR3aa: ASIPPGQGYNEQF

abundance: few
v_gene: TRBV10-2
j_gene: TRBJ1-1
CDR3aa: ASRTGTNTEAF

abundance: -
v_gene: TRBV7-2
j_gene: TRBJ1-1
CDR3aa: ASSPDRVGFTEAF